The clone carrying this T cell receptor (beta chain) appeared a few times. Its target is unknown. The source of the sample is a study of T cell repertoires in cytomegalovirus infection. Germline V CDR1 and CDR2: SQVTM, ANQGSEA. This CDR3 is built from 12 residues. The ends were cut back, 3 bases at V and 2 bases at J, with 7 bases in the middle. Via MiXCR, TCRdb re-called the reads, giving one row per CDR3 protein. The sample lists about 340,000 distinct CDR3 sequences; approximately 32% were seen once. This TCR was recovered from a human donor in good health (CMV status not recorded). Some clones in this sample may be carry-over from other donors' samples. The rearrangement links TRBV29-1 to TRBJ1-1; D is uncertain. This sample comprised cultured PBMCs, obtained from culture after CMV antigen stimulation. CDR3 residues: CSVDSLNTEAFF. CDR3 DNA: TGCAGCGTTGACAGCTTAAACACTGAAGCTTTCTTT.